Below are 6 T cell receptor beta chains sequenced from a single sample in a study of regulatory T cells in long-lasting Graves disease. Building of the TCR beta libraries involved iRepertoire HTBI primers and Arm-PCR of CDR3 regions. TCRdb reprocessed the multiplex PCR reads via MiXCR and lists one record per CDR3 protein. The sample includes about 470,000 distinct CDR3 sequences, 20% to 25% of them seen just once. Specified time point: persistent/refractory GD, antithyroid drugs over 5 years with positive TRAb. The TCR library was made from RNA that had been extracted from PBMCs in TRIzol. Source: peripheral blood mononuclear cells (PBMCs), taken when the disease was refractory, from a patient treated with antithyroid drugs. The receptor set was obtained from a female donor with Graves disease.

The gene calls are TRBV12-3 or TRBV12-4 and TRBJ2-2; 8 bases align to TRBD2. J gave up 6 bases and V 6 bases, and 12 bases lay outside the gene matches. The CDR3 spans 16 residues. The CDR3, as DNA: TGTGCCAGCAGCCCGGGACCAGCGGGAGCGGCCGGGGAGCTGTTTTTT. Its translation is CASSPGPAGAAGELFF.

There are a few counts of this clonotype. The chain uses TRBV20-1 and TRBJ1-5; D ambiguous. The CDR3 loop spans 11 amino acids. Deletions cut 6 bases from V and 13 bases from J, with 16 bases between. Germline CDR1 reads DFQATT; CDR2 reads SNEGSKA (reference sequence). The CDR3 loop is CSATSRDQQHF. The CDR3, as DNA: TGCAGTGCCACGAGCCGGGATCAGCAGCATTTT.

Only a few counts were recorded for this clonotype. V gene TRBV20-1 combines with J gene TRBJ2-7, with a weak D call TRBD1 (6 bases). This CDR3 has 14 residues. The germline CDR1 and CDR2 sequences are DFQATT and SNEGSKA (reference sequence). Trimming cost V 6 bases and J 1 base, with 16 bases left between them. CDR3 coding DNA: TGCAGTGCCCCCAGGCCAGGGGATTCCTACGAGCAGTACTTC. Its translation: CSAPRPGDSYEQYF.

This clonotype was picked up many times. The chain combines TRBV6-5 with TRBJ1-5; D gene uncertain. V was cut by 4 bases and J by 0 bases, with 10 bases left in between. The V gene's germline CDR1 is MNHEY and CDR2 SVGAGI. The CDR3 extends over 15 amino acids. This CDR3 is CASSWTDRSNQPQHF. The CDR3 DNA reads as TGTGCCAGCAGTTGGACGGACCGTAGCAATCAGCCCCAGCATTTT.

This clonotype has a count of ten or more. The V gene is TRBV2, the J gene TRBJ1-1; D unclear. Germline CDR1 reads SNHLY; CDR2 reads FYNNEI. V gave up 6 bases and J gave up 6 bases, with 11 bases separating them. CDR3 size: 12 residues. The CDR3 DNA reads as TGTGCCAGCAGCGGCCCCACCTCTGAAGCTTTCTTT. This codes for CASSGPTSEAFF.

This chain links TRBV6-1 with TRBJ2-7; 10 nucleotides match TRBD1. The CDR3 extends over 17 amino acids. The J segment lost 4 bases and the V segment lost 7 bases, leaving 16 bases of the junction unmatched. In germline, CDR1 is MNHNS, CDR2 SASEGT. Here the CDR3 DNA reads TGTGCCAGCACCAGGTTACCTTCGACAGGGGGCCCATACGAGCAGTACTTC. This gives the protein CASTRLPSTGGPYEQYF.